Given below is one T cell receptor beta chain in context. Its antigen remains unknown. The donors, aged about 6 to 95, were healthy Caucasians from Russia. Through a sample-barcoded 5' primer and a J-beta primer mix, a second PCR was run for roughly 7 to 12 cycles. One entry per CDR3 protein results from TCRdb running MiXCR on the 5' RACE reads. The sample includes about 1.4 million distinct CDR3 sequences, roughly 59% of them seen just once. This entry comes from a study of blood T cells in healthy people across ages. Germline-derived CDR1 and CDR2 are SGHRS and YFSETQ. This CDR3 has 14 amino acids. Trimming took 6 bases from V and 5 from J; bases not matched to a gene: 10. Findings of the study overall: As naive T cell percentage varied, TCR beta diversity correlated strongly with it. Among T cells, TCR beta diversity per million cells dropped roughly linearly as age rose.

This TCR was recovered from a man between 18 and 29 years old in good health. The sequenced material came from blood. The V and J genes are TRBV5-1 and TRBJ2-5; 7 bases match TRBD2. The CDR3 is CASKQAAGRETQYF. The CDR3 coding sequence is TGCGCCAGCAAACAAGCAGCGGGGCGGGAGACCCAGTACTTC. The full variable domain, with the rest looked up from reference TRBV5-1 and TRBJ2-5, is KAGVTQTPRYLIKTRGQQVTLSCSPISGHRSVSWYQQTPGQGLQFLFEYFSETQRNKGNFPGRFSGRQFSNSRSEMNVSTLELGDSALYLCASKQAAGRETQYFGPGTRLLVL.